This TCR beta chain was documented in a study of radiation and T cells in renal cell carcinoma (dated by TCRdb to the early 2020s). About the full investigation: Samples were obtained from a clinical trial, in which 15 Gy stereotactic body radiation therapy was delivered to primary renal cell carcinomas and nephrectomy was performed 4 weeks later. In total, almost 55 samples, comprising 26 tumors and some 27 peripheral blood samples, were subjected to TCR beta sequencing. A total of approximately 4 million unique CDR3 nucleotide sequences, encoding around 2.7 million unique CDR3 amino acid sequences, were found across all 55 or so samples.

What the time point label conveys for this sample: blood 2 weeks post-SBRT. Per the publication, the treatment or condition label means: 15 Gy SBRT to primary tumor, nephrectomy 4 weeks later. To track tumor-enriched clonotypes, serial peripheral blood was sampled from radiation-treated patients at baseline and at 2 weeks and 4 weeks after SBRT. All patients had renal cell carcinoma with clear cell pathology. Genomic DNA for TCR sequencing was prepared using the QIAamp DNA Blood Mini Kit (Qiagen). Only samples passing all quality control checks were included in the analyses. For CDR1 and CDR2, the germline V gene lists LGHNA and YSLEER. The CDR3 starts with the cysteine, ends with the phenylalanine, and has 17 residues. The DNA shown is the 51-base CDR3, in frame from base 1. V lost 4 bases and J lost 2 bases, and the count of bases not matched to a germline gene is 9. TCR beta libraries were generated from genomic DNA with the immunoSEQ kit, following the manufacturer's recommendations. For library preparation, a first multiplex PCR was performed with proprietary primers, followed by a second PCR in which unique barcodes were added, and bead cleanups were performed after each round. A kit-provided positive control reaction and a negative control reaction were included in every sample batch. The final libraries were assessed on an Agilent 4200 TapeStation D1000 ScreenTape, pooled by volume, and quantified by qPCR. An Illumina NextSeq500 fitted with a MidOutput 150-cycle cartridge performed the sequencing, running 156 Read1 cycles and 15 Index1 cycles with the kit's custom primers. The pooled library was loaded at about 1 pM, and about 20% PhiX control was spiked in. Processing in the source paper ran as follows. Vendor-processed data were analyzed in R, with a clonotype defined as all T cells sharing the same CDR3 nucleotide sequence. In the clone abundance analyses, frequencies were normalized to the 10,000 most abundant clones in each sample. Public T cell clones, which averaged fewer than five per sample, were removed prior to analysis. Tumor-enriched clonotypes and baseline blood-enriched clonotypes were defined as those with an abundance difference of at least 32-fold between compartments. A beta-binomial differential abundance model was used to identify clonotypes that expanded or contracted between blood time points. The Baroni-Urbani and Buser coefficient was used to measure tumor-blood repertoire similarity, and groups were compared with two-tailed Wilcoxon tests in R. TCRdb stores this immuneACCESS table with in-frame sequences only. Part of the clones is absent; in the studies checked, under half of the shortfall reflects unresolved V genes, and no reason is known for the rest. V, J and clone size were drawn from that table, and D and trimming were deduced from the DNA. The sample table lists 70,000 to 100,000 clones, roughly 85% of them with a count of one. In total, the top ten clones hold more than 20% of the sample.

The investigation overall reported the following: In blood, the top tumor clonotypes increased from baseline to 2 weeks after radiation and then shrank by 4 weeks, which suggests a temporary expansion of tumor-resident clones. Dynamics of the blood repertoire were not tracked past 4 weeks after treatment. Because no pretreatment tumor biopsies were available, whether clonotypes were present in the tumor at baseline could not be determined. With a single-armed trial design, the study had no way to address how radiation dose or scheduling affects the TCR repertoire.

As for this clone: Its antigen remains unidentified. No clone much larger than this one lies a single base away; base qualities are absent.

The chain is assembled from TRBV4-3 and TRBJ1-2, with 11 junctional bases fitting TRBD1. The clonotype was recovered from a woman aged 45-59 years with renal cell carcinoma. The sequenced sample was blood, obtained from a patient whose treatment included radiotherapy and nephrectomy. DNA sequence: TGCGCCAGCAGCCGGCCGGACAGGGGGCCCCCGAACTATGGCTACACCTTC. Its product reads: CASSRPDRGPPNYGYTF.